This is a list of T cell receptor beta chains from one sample in a study of CD8+ T cells in alopecia areata. The protocol was immunoSEQ multiplex PCR, while the TCRdb copy is restricted to in-frame clones and leaves out a portion. The sample records a few hundred thousand clones, more than 60% being singletons. The sample consisted of CD4+ T cells sorted from blood, taken at roughly week 45, from a patient treated with tofacitinib. These receptors all stem from a human donor with alopecia areata. The CDR3 runs from the conserved cysteine through the conserved F or W. D genes are given only for firm matches. Not all rows give a size; the values are once, few, many and, for expanded clones, a class.

d_gene,j_gene,v_gene,abundance,CDR3aa,CDR3nt
TRBD2,TRBJ2-1,TRBV19,few,CASGGLGREQFF,TGTGCCAGCGGAGGACTAGGACGGGAGCAGTTCTTC
TRBD2,TRBJ2-5,TRBV28,-,CASSSYSGVGPETQYF,TGTGCCAGCAGTTCATATAGCGGGGTGGGGCCAGAGACCCAGTACTTC
-,TRBJ2-7,TRBV7-6,-,CASSSTSPGYEQYF,TGTGCCAGCAGCTCGACCTCACCGGGGTACGAGCAGTACTTC
-,TRBJ2-1,TRBV7-3,once,CASSSTTDEQFF,TGTGCCAGCAGCTCGACTACGGATGAGCAGTTCTTC
-,TRBJ2-1,TRBV30,-,CAWSVQGVQFF,TGTGCCTGGAGTGTACAGGGAGTGCAGTTCTTC
-,TRBJ2-1,TRBV14,-,CASSQVVGMSSYNEQFF,TGTGCCAGCAGCCAAGTTGTGGGAATGAGCTCCTACAATGAGCAGTTCTTC
TRBD1,TRBJ2-2,TRBV5-4,once,CASSAGTGTGELFF,TGTGCCAGCAGCGCCGGGACAGGGACCGGGGAGCTGTTTTTT
-,TRBJ2-3,TRBV28,-,CASVEDTDTQYF,TGTGCCAGCGTGGAGGACACAGATACGCAGTATTTT
-,TRBJ2-7,TRBV5-6,-,CASSLDGTYEQYF,TGTGCCAGCAGCTTAGACGGTACCTACGAGCAGTACTTC
-,TRBJ2-3,TRBV5-1,-,CASSLTRTSTDTQYF,TGCGCCAGCAGCTTGACTCGAACTAGCACAGATACGCAGTATTTT
TRBD1,TRBJ2-2,TRBV6-5,-,CASSLGTAITGELFF,TGTGCCAGCAGCCTCGGGACAGCGATTACCGGGGAGCTGTTTTTT
-,TRBJ2-3,TRBV9,-,CASSVGNTDTQYF,TGTGCCAGCAGCGTAGGGAACACAGATACGCAGTATTTT
TRBD1,TRBJ1-2,TRBV4-3,-,CASSQEARGGGGYGYTF,TGCGCCAGCAGCCAAGAGGCCCGGGGAGGGGGCGGCTATGGCTACACCTTC
-,TRBJ1-2,TRBV7-2,once,CASTSYATGYGYTF,TGTGCCAGCACCTCTTATGCCACGGGGTATGGCTACACCTTC